The 26 T cell receptor beta chains below were found in one sample sequenced in a study of OX40 agonist ivuxolimab in advanced cancers. TCRdb keeps only in-frame clones here, not all; method: immunoSEQ multiplex PCR. The sample yields approximately 100,000 clones, about 90% seen once. The sample consisted of CD4+ or CD8+ T cells sorted from blood, taken in a trial of the OX40 agonist ivuxolimab. Receptors originate from an adult with an advanced solid tumor such as melanoma, head and neck, liver or kidney cancer.

The chain carries TRBV5-1 and TRBJ2-7; 8 bases map to TRBD2. With 2 bases clipped from V and 5 bases from J, the junction kept 6 bases outside the gene matches. Germline V gene sequence: CDR1 SGHRS, CDR2 YFSETQ. This CDR3 has 14 residues. The CDR3 coding sequence is TGCGCCAGCAGCTTACTCGCCGGGAGGGACGAGCAGTACTTC. Translating gives CASSLLAGRDEQYF.

The chain uses TRBV11-3 and TRBJ2-7; D is uncertain. Between the trimmed V and J ends, which lost 0 bases and 6 bases, there was a span of 18 bases. From germline, CDR1 is SGHNT and CDR2 YENEEA. CDR3 length equals 16 residues. CDR3 sequence: CASSLEGNRPLREQYF. The CDR3 nucleotides are TGTGCCAGCAGCTTAGAAGGGAACAGACCCCTTCGCGAGCAGTACTTC.

This chain uses TRBV5-1 with TRBJ2-7, with D perhaps matching TRBD1 (5 bases). CDR3 length: 13 residues. Germline values: CDR1 SGHRS, CDR2 YFSETQ. V gave up 0 bases and J gave up 2 bases, with 6 bases separating them. CDR3 region: CASSLEQAYEQYF. CDR3 nucleotide sequence: TGCGCCAGCAGCTTGGAACAGGCCTACGAGCAGTACTTC.

The chain has TRBV14 and TRBJ2-5, with no clear D. This CDR3 has 15 residues. V lost 3 bases to trimming and J lost 5 bases, with 16 bases between them. The germline V gene has CDR1 SGHDN and CDR2 FVKESK. Here the CDR3 DNA reads TGTGCCAGCAGCCATCTGAGGCTCTTAGGGGAGACCCAGTACTTC. As protein: CASSHLRLLGETQYF.

The chain has TRBV7-8 and TRBJ2-1; no clear D gene. V was clipped by 5 bases and J by 0 bases, with 8 bases between them. CDR3 length equals 14 residues. Per the germline V gene, CDR1 is SGHVS and CDR2 is FQNEAQ. CDR3: CASSPIDSYNEQFF. Here the CDR3 DNA reads TGTGCCAGCAGCCCGATTGACTCCTACAATGAGCAGTTCTTC.

The chain carries TRBV14 and TRBJ2-1, with 12 nucleotides matching TRBD1. This CDR3 comprises 17 residues. V shed 0 bases, J shed 8 bases, and the junction held 8 bases outside the gene matches. Germline V gene sequence: CDR1 SGHDN, CDR2 FVKESK. The CDR3 DNA reads TGTGCCAGCAGCCAAGAAAACCCGGGACAGGGGGCCTATGAGCAGTTCTTC. Encoded protein: CASSQENPGQGAYEQFF.

The chain uses TRBV28 and TRBJ2-4, with D tentatively TRBD1 or TRBD2 (5 bases each). The CDR3 extends over 17 amino acids. From germline, CDR1 is MDHEN and CDR2 SYDVKM. Trimming cost V 6 bases and J 1 base, with 19 bases left between them. The CDR3 reads CASSPAGTPRAKNIQYF. The CDR3 nucleotides read TGTGCCAGCAGCCCCGCCGGGACCCCGAGGGCCAAAAACATTCAGTACTTC.

This clone was seen just once. The chain recombines TRBV13 with TRBJ2-1; 12 positions match TRBD2. CDR1 PRHDT and CDR2 FYEKMQ come from the germline V gene (reference sequence). With 5 bases clipped from V and 12 bases from J, the junction kept 14 bases outside the gene matches. The CDR3 has 16 amino acids. CDR3: CASSGLTSGRGVLQFF. In nucleotides, the CDR3 is TGTGCCAGCAGCGGATTGACTAGCGGGAGAGGAGTCCTGCAGTTCTTC.

The chain carries TRBV6-5 and TRBJ1-1; D gene uncertain. The CDR3 length is 15 residues. V lost 0 bases, J lost 4 bases, and 12 bases lay in between. Germline V gene data show CDR1 as MNHEY and CDR2 as SVGAGI. In nucleotides, the CDR3 is TGTGCCAGCAGTTACTCGGCGGTTCGAGGCACTGAAGCTTTCTTT. Translating gives CASSYSAVRGTEAFF.

This rearrangement joins TRBV2 to TRBJ2-5; 8 bases match TRBD2. CDR1 SNHLY and CDR2 FYNNEI come from the germline V gene. V gave up 4 bases and J gave up 4 bases; unmatched junction bases: 5. The CDR3 totals 14 residues. The CDR3 sequence is CASSGSGTRETQYF. The CDR3 region has the DNA TGTGCCAGCAGTGGGTCCGGGACTAGAGAGACCCAGTACTTC. Together with reference TRBV2 and TRBJ2-5, the CDR3 gives the full variable domain: EPEVTQTPSHQVTQMGQEVILRCVPISNHLYFYWYRQILGQKVEFLVSFYNNEISEKSEIFDDQFSVERPDGSNFTLKIRSTKLEDSAMYFCASSGSGTRETQYFGPGTRLLVL.

The chain uses TRBV6-5 and TRBJ2-7; TRBD2 matches at 14 bases. The CDR3 consists of 16 residues. Germline V gives CDR1 MNHEY, CDR2 SVGAGI. Unmatched junction bases numbered 5, after V lost 4 bases and J lost 3 bases. CDR3 in amino acids: CASSFAGLAGGYEQYF. CDR3 DNA sequence: TGTGCCAGCAGTTTCGCCGGACTAGCGGGAGGCTACGAGCAGTACTTC.

The table lists this clone with a count of one. The V call is TRBV4-1, the J call TRBJ2-7; D is undetermined. V lost 1 base and J lost 8, with 9 bases in between. CDR3 length: 12 residues. Germline CDR1 reads MGHRA; CDR2 reads YSYEKL. CDR3 sequence: CASSQGLSKQYF. The CDR3 region has the DNA TGCGCCAGCAGCCAAGGGTTGAGTAAGCAGTACTTC.

The chain carries TRBV14 and TRBJ2-7, with a weak D call TRBD2 (6 bases). The CDR3 is 16 residues long. Germline CDR1 reads SGHDN; CDR2 reads FVKESK. V was pared by 5 bases and J by 1 base, with 18 bases between. The CDR3 loop is CASSGLLGSSSYEQYF. Written as DNA, the CDR3 is TGTGCCAGCAGCGGGTTACTCGGGAGCTCTTCCTACGAGCAGTACTTC.

The genes are TRBV28 and TRBJ1-5, with 10 bases identical to TRBD1. The CDR3 consists of 17 residues. Germline V gene lookup returns CDR1 MDHEN and CDR2 SYDVKM. After removal of 5 bases from V and 5 bases from J, the junction contained 12 bases not matched to a gene. The CDR3 DNA reads as TGTGCCAGCAGTGCCTGGACAGGGGGGGGGTCGGATCAGCCCCAGCATTTT. This sequence encodes CASSAWTGGGSDQPQHF.

The chain uses TRBV9 and TRBJ1-4, with D maybe TRBD1 (5 bases). This CDR3 is 14 amino acids long. CDR1 is SGDLS and CDR2 is YYNGEE in the germline V gene. Trimming removed 0 bases from V and 5 bases from J, with 8 bases in between. CDR3 amino acids: CASSVADRNEKLFF. The CDR3 bases are TGTGCCAGCAGCGTAGCCGACAGAAATGAAAAACTGTTTTTT.

The chain recombines TRBV7-3 with TRBJ1-5; D may be TRBD1 (5 bases). Germline V lookup: CDR1 SGHTA, CDR2 FQGTGA. Trimming took off 4 bases at V and 5 bases at J, with 15 bases between the two ends. CDR3 length equals 15 residues. The CDR3: CASSSNGGSDQPQHF. The DNA for the CDR3 is TGTGCCAGCAGCTCGAACGGGGGTTCCGATCAGCCCCAGCATTTT.

The chain recombines TRBV7-9 with TRBJ1-2; maybe TRBD1 (6 bases). Germline CDR1 SEHNR, CDR2 FQNEAQ (reference sequence). The length of the CDR3 is 13 residues. Trimming left V 2 bases short and J 8 bases short, with 12 bases between. The CDR3: CASSLPEGVGYTF. CDR3 DNA: TGTGCCAGCAGCTTACCTGAGGGGGTGGGCTACACCTTC.

The chain combines TRBV6-6 with TRBJ2-3, with D perhaps matching TRBD1 (5 bases). Germline loops: CDR1 MNHNY, CDR2 SVGAGI (reference sequence). The CDR3 runs 14 residues. V shed 2 bases and J shed 2 bases, with 8 bases lying between them. CDR3: CASSYGADTDTQYF. The CDR3 bases are TGTGCCAGCAGTTACGGGGCAGACACAGATACGCAGTATTTT.

The chain recombines TRBV28 with TRBJ2-6; unclear D gene. The germline V and J ends were trimmed by 1 base and 0 bases, with 7 bases remaining between them. From germline, CDR1 is MDHEN and CDR2 SYDVKM. CDR3 length: 16 amino acids. Here the CDR3 DNA reads TGTGCCAGCAGTTTATATGCAATCTCTGGGGCCAACGTCCTGACTTTC. Protein product: CASSLYAISGANVLTF. Combining the CDR3 with reference TRBV28 and TRBJ2-6 gives the whole variable domain DVKVTQSSRYLVKRTGEKVFLECVQDMDHENMFWYRQDPGLGLRLIYFSYDVKMKEKGDIPEGYSVSREKKERFSLILESASTNQTSMYLCASSLYAISGANVLTFGAGSRLTVL.

This rearrangement joins TRBV7-8 to TRBJ2-2, with 7 positions matching TRBD2. Germline V gene data show CDR1 as SGHVS and CDR2 as FQNEAQ. With V trimmed by 5 bases and J by 1 base, 4 bases remained unmatched. The CDR3 is 15 amino acids. This CDR3 is CASSLGTKNTGELFF. DNA of the CDR3: TGTGCCAGCAGCCTGGGGACTAAGAACACCGGGGAGCTGTTTTTT.

The J gene is TRBJ1-1, the V gene TRBV2; weak D call: TRBD1 (5 bases). From germline, CDR1 is SNHLY and CDR2 FYNNEI. Trimming took off 7 bases at V and 4 bases at J, with 19 bases between the two ends. The CDR3 covers 15 residues. The CDR3 nucleotides are TGTGCCAGCATCCGGGGGGACTCCACGGGCACTGAAGCTTTCTTT. Translation gives CASIRGDSTGTEAFF.

This chain uses TRBV4-2 with TRBJ2-1; maybe TRBD2 (5 bases). The V gene lost 0 bases and the J gene lost 0 bases, with 9 bases spanning the gap. Germline CDR1 is LGHNA and CDR2 is YNFKEQ. The CDR3 length is 16 residues. CDR3 bases: TGTGCCAGCAGCCAAGACGAAACTAGCTCCTACAATGAGCAGTTCTTC. This codes for CASSQDETSSYNEQFF.

The DNA of the CDR3 is TGTGCCTGGGGACCGGACAGGGGGCCTTCTTATTCACCCCTCCACTTT. Its protein is CAWGPDRGPSYSPLHF. The V call is TRBV30, the J call TRBJ1-6, with TRBD1 matching over 11 bases. This CDR3 has 16 amino acids. V shed 5 bases and J 8 bases; nucleotides not matched to a gene: 11. The germline V gene has CDR1 GTSNPN and CDR2 SVGIG (reference sequence).

The CDR3 DNA is TGTGCCTCGGGAACCTCCGGGGACTATGGCTACACCTTC. The encoded protein is CASGTSGDYGYTF. This chain links TRBV30 with TRBJ1-2; D call uncertain. The germline CDR1 and CDR2 sequences are GTSNPN and SVGIG (reference sequence). The CDR3 length is 13 residues. The V end was cut by 7 bases, the J end by 3 bases, with 15 bases between.

The genes are TRBV4-2 and TRBJ1-6; 8 bases map to TRBD1. The CDR3 extends over 15 amino acids. The germline V gene encodes CDR1 LGHNA and CDR2 YNFKEQ. V lost 0 bases to trimming and J lost 8 bases; unmatched junction nucleotides: 3. DNA of the CDR3: TGTGCCAGCAGCCAAGAAACAGGGGGGGATTCACCCCTCCACTTT. Translated, it gives CASSQETGGDSPLHF.

This clone has only a few counts. The rearrangement links TRBV2 to TRBJ1-2, with a weak D call TRBD1 (5 bases). This CDR3 has 12 residues. Trimming removed 4 bases at V and 4 bases at J, with 7 bases between. Germline CDR1 SNHLY, CDR2 FYNNEI. The CDR3 here is CASSGDRYGYTF. CDR3 bases: TGTGCCAGCAGTGGGGACCGCTATGGCTACACCTTC.